This T cell receptor (beta chain) was obtained from a study of shared clonotypes between healthy human individuals. Clones were sequenced by immunoSEQ multiplex PCR, and TCRdb holds only the in-frame ones, with some missing. The sample lists some 2,500,000 clones, 93% seen once, with 0.36% in the top ten. The V and J ends lost 2 bases and 8 bases, in that order; junction bases with no gene match: 7. The CDR3 loop spans 15 amino acids. CDR1 MNHNS and CDR2 SASEGT come from the germline V gene. Findings and caveats of the study: Rarefaction curves obtained for sorted subsets showed sequencing incomplete despite large depth.

A word on this clone: Its target is not known.

This TCR was recovered from a man younger than 30 in good health. Some clones in this sample may be carry-over from other donors' samples. J is TRBJ2-1 and V is TRBV6-1; 9 bases map to TRBD2. Sequenced input: naive CD4+ T cells from PBMCs. Indicated subset: CD45RA+ positively selected. In DNA form, the CDR3 reads TGTGCCAGCAGTGAATCGGCGGGAGGGCCCGATGAGCAGTTCTTC. The encoded protein is CASSESAGGPDEQFF.